This T cell receptor (beta chain) emerged from a study of CD8+ T cells in alopecia areata. Study context: People stayed on tofacitinib for 6 to 18 months, then stopped the drug for 6 months.

Extracted RNA was reverse transcribed into cDNA, the sequencing template. The repertoire was sequenced with immunoSEQ multiplex PCR; TCRdb's copy has only in-frame clones and lacks some. Among some 110,000 clones listed, more than 30% were seen once. Germline V CDR1 and CDR2: SGHRS, YFSETQ. The CDR3 loop spans 17 amino acids. With V trimmed by 0 bases and J by 4 bases, 5 bases remained unmatched. The rearrangement links TRBV5-1 to TRBJ2-2; 11 bases are shared with TRBD2. What was sequenced was CD4+ T cells sorted from blood. This TCR derives from a human donor with alopecia areata. The CDR3 spells CASSLVLAGGSTGELFF. The CDR3 coding sequence is TGCGCCAGCAGCTTGGTTCTAGCGGGGGGATCCACCGGGGAGCTGTTTTTT.